Sequencing of this T cell receptor beta chain was carried out in a study of blood T cell repertoires in COVID-19. In the study overall: The study drew acute and convalescent COVID-19 samples from the United States, Italy and Spain. The analysed material was cDNA or gDNA that came from T cells, B-cell-depleted T cells, or PBMCs.

The V gene's germline CDR1 is SGHVS and CDR2 FQNEAQ. The CDR3 is made up of 17 amino acids. How the authors handled the data: Reference gene primer amplification gave nucleated cell count estimates. The method was immunoSEQ multiplex PCR; TCRdb's version includes in-frame clones alone and lacks a portion of them. D and trimming were read from the DNA, whereas the V and J calls and clone size are those reported in that table. This table has some 120,000 clones, approximately 90% appearing once. On this clone itself: The junction differs from germline at one of its ends, possibly a read error.

The clonotype comes from a human donor with acute or convalescent COVID-19. The donor label of this sample is uncertain. The sample was peripheral blood. The chain uses TRBV7-8 and TRBJ1-1; D gene unclear. The CDR3 is CASSLVVGLAGNAEAFF. In nucleotides, the CDR3 is TGTGCCAGCAGCTTAGTGGTTGGCCTAGCGGGGAACGCTGAAGCTTTCTTT. The entire variable domain, with the rest obtained from reference TRBV7-8 and TRBJ1-1, is as follows: GAGVSQSPRYKVAKRGQDVALRCDPISGHVSLFWYQQALGQGPEFLTYFQNEAQLDKSGLPSDRFFAERPEGSVSTLKIQRTQQEDSAVYLCASSLVVGLAGNAEAFFGQGTRLTVV.